The 26 T cell receptor beta chains below all came from one sample that was sequenced in a study of breast tumors, draining lymph nodes, adjacent tissues. Via MiXCR, TCRdb re-called the multiplex PCR reads, giving one row per CDR3 protein. The repertoire consists of some 130,000 distinct CDR3 sequences, with 15% to 20% occurring once and the leading ten covering around 3.5%. Axillary draining lymph nodes of breast cancer patients supplied the node samples. The sample comprised axillary lymph node tissue. Receptor source: a female donor with breast cancer. Some clones in this sample may be carry-over from other donors' samples.

As regards this clonotype: A clone one base away is much larger, so this may be a read error. The chain combines TRBV7-9 with TRBJ2-5, with TRBD1 matching 8 bases. The V gene's germline CDR1 is SEHNR and CDR2 FQNEAQ (reference sequence). The CDR3 sequence is 14 residues long. CDR3 protein: CASSSDRVQGTQYF. CDR3 in DNA: TGTGCCAGCAGCTCGGACAGGGTCCAAGGGACCCAGTACTTC.

The rearrangement joins TRBV28 to TRBJ2-1, with D possibly being TRBD1 (6 bases). Trimming took off 5 bases at V and 4 bases at J, with 9 bases between the two ends. Germline loops: CDR1 MDHEN, CDR2 SYDVKM. This CDR3 is built from 13 residues. In DNA form, the CDR3 reads TGTGCCAGCAGTACAGGGAGATACAATGAGCAGTTCTTC. Amino acids: CASSTGRYNEQFF.

This clonotype occurred many times. The gene calls are TRBV6-6 and TRBJ2-7; D call uncertain. This CDR3 spans 13 amino acids. V lost 6 bases and J 4 bases, leaving 13 bases between the germline ends. The germline V gene encodes CDR1 MNHNY and CDR2 SVGAGI (reference sequence). CDR3 protein: CASSRLDNYEQYF. The CDR3 DNA reads TGTGCCAGCAGCCGACTGGATAATTACGAGCAGTACTTC.

Ten or more counts support this clonotype. The V call is TRBV18, the J call TRBJ1-5, with D unresolved. The germline V and J ends were trimmed by 4 bases and 11 bases, with 6 bases remaining between them. The CDR3 length is 10 residues. Germline CDR1 is KGHSH and CDR2 is LQKENI. The CDR3 DNA sequence: TGTGCCAGCTCACTGGGGTCCCAGCATTTT. It is translated as CASSLGSQHF.

This clonotype was counted a few times. The chain uses TRBV19 and TRBJ2-3; TRBD2 is a possible D gene (6 bases). Deletions cut 3 bases from V and 2 bases from J, with 12 bases between. This CDR3 spans 15 amino acids. Germline V gene sequence: CDR1 LNHDA, CDR2 SQIVND (reference sequence). The CDR3 is CASSISGGATDTQYF. The CDR3 region has the DNA TGTGCCAGTAGTATCTCGGGCGGGGCCACAGATACGCAGTATTTT.

The chain employs TRBV3-1 and TRBJ1-1; D not certain. CDR3 length equals 13 residues. Trimming cost V 1 base and J 6 bases, with 9 bases left between them. Germline V gene data show CDR1 as LGHDT and CDR2 as YNNKEL (reference sequence). The CDR3 sequence is CASSQVGRAEAFF. The DNA of the CDR3 is TGTGCCAGCAGCCAAGTCGGGAGAGCTGAAGCTTTCTTT.

The sample holds many counts of this clonotype. The rearrangement joins TRBV5-1 to TRBJ2-3; D is undetermined. Germline CDR1 reads SGHRS; CDR2 reads YFSETQ. This CDR3 is 14 amino acids long. Trimming took 7 bases from V and 3 from J, leaving 15 bases between them. The CDR3 DNA sequence: TGCGCCAGCCGCCCGGCGGAGAGGACAGATACGCAGTATTTT. Its protein is CASRPAERTDTQYF.

In its sample, this clonotype was seen many times. This chain joins TRBV5-1 and TRBJ2-5; 10 positions match TRBD2. The trim removed 5 bases at V and 5 bases at J, leaving 6 bases unmatched. Germline V CDR1 and CDR2: SGHRS, YFSETQ. The CDR3 loop spans 14 amino acids. CDR3 loop: CASSPAGGVETQYF. For the CDR3, the DNA is TGCGCCAGCAGTCCAGCGGGAGGGGTGGAGACCCAGTACTTC.

This clonotype was counted ten times or more. CDR3 residues: CASSPQGTEQYF. The CDR3 DNA reads TGTGCCAGCAGTCCCCAGGGGACCGAGCAGTACTTC. J is TRBJ2-7 and V is TRBV12-3 or TRBV12-4; D may be TRBD1 (6 bases). Trimming cost V 5 bases and J 6 bases, with 11 bases left between them. The length of the CDR3 is 12 residues.

A remark on this clonotype: A read error may explain this, as a much larger clone is one base away. The chain carries TRBV19 and TRBJ2-1; D might be TRBD2 (6 bases). Germline CDR1 LNHDA, CDR2 SQIVND (reference sequence). The CDR3 sequence is 15 residues long. This CDR3 reads CASSIGLASYNGQFF. CDR3 DNA sequence: TGTGCCAGTAGTATCGGGCTAGCGAGCTACAATGGGCAGTTCTTC.

This clonotype was found many times. The genes are TRBV12-3 or TRBV12-4 and TRBJ2-1; D remains ambiguous. The CDR3 spans 15 residues. V lost 2 bases, J lost 0 bases, and 8 bases lay in between. CDR3 bases: TGTGCCAGCAGTTTAACCCATAACTCCTACAATGAGCAGTTCTTC. Encoded protein: CASSLTHNSYNEQFF.

This clonotype has at least ten counts. V gene TRBV27 combines with J gene TRBJ2-7; 7 bases line up with TRBD1. V was pared by 6 bases and J by 0 bases, with 5 bases of the junction left unmatched. The CDR3 is 14 residues long. Germline CDR1 is MNHEY and CDR2 is SMNVEV (reference sequence). The CDR3 sequence: CASRRGQSSYEQYF. The CDR3 DNA reads as TGTGCCAGCAGGAGGGGACAGAGCTCCTACGAGCAGTACTTC.

This clonotype was detected many times. The genes are TRBV7-9 and TRBJ2-1, with 10 bases that match TRBD2. CDR3 length equals 12 residues. Germline loops: CDR1 SEHNR, CDR2 FQNEAQ (reference sequence). J gave up 10 bases and V 3 bases, and 0 bases lay outside the gene matches. CDR3 bases: TGTGCCAGCAGCTTTAGCGGGAGGGAGCAGTTCTTC. This encodes CASSFSGREQFF.

This clonotype has ten or more counts. The genes are TRBV5-6 and TRBJ2-5; weak D call: TRBD1 (7 bases). This CDR3 contains 16 residues. Trimming removed 4 bases from V and 5 bases from J, with 21 bases in between. CDR1 SGHDT and CDR2 YYEEEE come from the germline V gene. CDR3 in DNA: TGTGCCAGCAGCCGTCTACGACAGGGAGGTCGGGAGACCCAGTACTTC. Translated: CASSRLRQGGRETQYF.

This clonotype was seen at least ten times. The chain recombines TRBV2 with TRBJ2-3, with 7 bases that match TRBD2. CDR1 and CDR2 from the germline V gene are SNHLY and FYNNEI. Trimming cost V 8 bases and J 0 bases; bases outside gene matches: 2. The CDR3 runs 13 residues. This CDR3 reads CASSRESTDTQYF. The DNA for the CDR3 is TGTGCCAGCTCGCGGGAGAGCACAGATACGCAGTATTTT.

The V and J genes are TRBV7-6 and TRBJ2-2; 10 nucleotides line up with TRBD1. Trimming removed 5 bases from V and 4 bases from J; junction bases left unmatched: 7. CDR1 is SGHVS, CDR2 FNYEAQ, per germline. This CDR3 spans 16 amino acids. The CDR3 sequence is CASSEPGQGLTGELFF. CDR3 nucleotide sequence: TGTGCCAGCAGCGAACCGGGACAGGGGCTCACCGGGGAGCTGTTTTTT.

The table lists this clonotype with many counts. The chain uses TRBV6-6 and TRBJ2-2; 13 positions match TRBD2. CDR1 is MNHNY and CDR2 is SVGAGI in the germline V gene (reference sequence). V shed 6 bases, J shed 7 bases, and the junction held 8 bases outside the gene matches. This CDR3 region has 16 residues. Here the CDR3 reads CASRPGTSGTGGELFF. The CDR3 DNA sequence: TGTGCCAGCAGGCCCGGGACTAGCGGGACCGGCGGGGAGCTGTTTTTT.

V usage is TRBV18 and J usage is TRBJ2-3, with D unresolved. Germline V gene data show CDR1 as KGHSH and CDR2 as LQKENI. This CDR3 region has 13 residues. V shed 3 bases and J shed 1 base, with 5 bases lying between them. Written as DNA, the CDR3 is TGTGCCAGCTCACCCCCCGGCACAGATACGCAGTATTTT. Translation: CASSPPGTDTQYF.

This clonotype was counted at least ten times. This rearrangement joins TRBV2 to TRBJ2-5; D may be TRBD1 (5 bases). The CDR3 contains 15 residues. With 4 bases removed from V and 5 bases from J, the gap between germline ends came to 17 bases. CDR1 is SNHLY, CDR2 FYNNEI, per germline. The CDR3: CASSVSQAAGETQYF. The CDR3 nucleotides are TGTGCCAGCAGTGTCTCACAGGCCGCCGGTGAGACCCAGTACTTC.

Of note for this clonotype: A much larger clone lies a single base off, so this may be a read error. This sequence joins TRBV19 and TRBJ2-1; 9 nucleotides line up with TRBD2. CDR3 size: 16 residues. In germline, CDR1 is LNHDA, CDR2 SQIVND (reference sequence). The CDR3, as DNA: TGTGCCAGTGGTATTGGGCTAGCGGGGATCAACAATGAGCAGTTCTTC. Encoded protein: CASGIGLAGINNEQFF.

CDR3 region: CASSTPGQGNEKLFF. CDR3 bases: TGTGCCAGCAGTACCCCGGGACAGGGTAATGAAAAACTGTTTTTT. The chain is built from TRBV28 and TRBJ1-4; TRBD1 aligns across 9 bases. Unmatched junction bases numbered 5, after V lost 5 bases and J lost 4 bases. The germline gives CDR1 MDHEN, CDR2 SYDVKM. The CDR3 extends over 15 amino acids.

The sample holds many counts of this clonotype. CDR3 in amino acids: CASSYSASGPGVEYF. CDR3 coding DNA: TGTGCCAGCAGTTACTCGGCTAGCGGGCCGGGGGTCGAGTACTTC. J is TRBJ2-7 and V is TRBV6-5; the match to TRBD2 covers 8 bases. The CDR3 contains 15 residues. V shed 0 bases and J 11 bases; nucleotides not matched to a gene: 12. The germline gives CDR1 MNHEY, CDR2 SVGAGI.

This clonotype was found many times. This sequence joins TRBV6-5 and TRBJ1-2, with D tentatively TRBD1 (5 bases). The V end lost 6 bases, the J end lost 0 bases, and 17 bases lay between the germline ends. The CDR3 has 16 amino acids. CDR1 is MNHEY, CDR2 SVGAGI, per germline. The CDR3 loop is CASSRAGGTANYGYTF. Written as DNA, the CDR3 is TGTGCCAGCAGCCGAGCGGGCGGGACCGCTAACTATGGCTACACCTTC.

This clonotype was seen many times. J is TRBJ1-2 and V is TRBV20-1; TRBD1 might be the D (5 bases). This CDR3 contains 14 residues. Trimming stripped 1 base from V and 3 bases from J, with 12 bases between. Germline assignment: CDR1 DFQATT and CDR2 SNEGSKA (reference sequence). The CDR3 sequence: CSARGLGLDYGYTF. CDR3 nucleotides: TGCAGTGCTAGAGGTCTGGGACTCGACTATGGCTACACCTTC.

This clonotype has ten or more counts. The gene calls are TRBV7-8 and TRBJ1-5, with D possibly being TRBD1 (6 bases). The CDR3 is 16 amino acids. V lost 2 bases and J lost 2, with 13 bases in between. Germline CDR1 is SGHVS and CDR2 is FQNEAQ. Here the CDR3 reads CASSLIGRGGNQPQHF. The CDR3 bases are TGTGCCAGCAGCTTAATCGGCAGGGGAGGCAATCAGCCCCAGCATTTT. Full variable domain (rest looked up from reference TRBV7-8 and TRBJ1-5): GAGVSQSPRYKVAKRGQDVALRCDPISGHVSLFWYQQALGQGPEFLTYFQNEAQLDKSGLPSDRFFAERPEGSVSTLKIQRTQQEDSAVYLCASSLIGRGGNQPQHFGDGTRLSIL.

There are many counts of this clonotype. CDR3 sequence (DNA): TGCGCCAGCAGTGAGTCGACTGGGGGAAAAAGCTACGAGCAGTACTTC. It is translated as CASSESTGGKSYEQYF. The rearrangement uses TRBV10-2 and TRBJ2-7; D tentatively fits TRBD1 or TRBD2 (5 bases each). Germline V lookup: CDR1 WSHSY, CDR2 SAAADI. This CDR3 spans 16 amino acids. V was clipped by 0 bases and J by 3 bases, with 15 bases between them.